This entry features one T cell receptor (beta chain) sequence. Its antigen is undetermined. PCRs each included synthetic TCR analog templates spiked in. The table came from immunoSEQ multiplex PCR; TCRdb's copy has only in-frame clones and leaves some out. Among fewer than 30,000 clones listed, roughly 83% were seen once. This sample stems from a study of PD-L1 blockade in urothelial cancer. Study-wide points: Below-median blood TCR clonality before treatment forecast better survival. By 3 weeks, tumor-associated blood clones had expanded more in durable-benefit patients.

The V gene end was trimmed by 5 bases and the J gene end by 1 base; junction bases not matched to a gene: 0. The CDR3 has 13 residues. Germline CDR1 is GTSNPN and CDR2 is SVGIG (reference sequence). V gene TRBV30 combines with J gene TRBJ2-2; 8 nucleotides match TRBD1. This TCR derives from a man between 65 and 80 years old with urothelial cancer. The input for sequencing was PBMCs, taken around atezolizumab (anti-PD-L1) treatment. The CDR3 sequence is CAWGTGNTGELFF. In DNA form, the CDR3 reads TGTGCCTGGGGGACAGGGAACACCGGGGAGCTGTTTTTT.